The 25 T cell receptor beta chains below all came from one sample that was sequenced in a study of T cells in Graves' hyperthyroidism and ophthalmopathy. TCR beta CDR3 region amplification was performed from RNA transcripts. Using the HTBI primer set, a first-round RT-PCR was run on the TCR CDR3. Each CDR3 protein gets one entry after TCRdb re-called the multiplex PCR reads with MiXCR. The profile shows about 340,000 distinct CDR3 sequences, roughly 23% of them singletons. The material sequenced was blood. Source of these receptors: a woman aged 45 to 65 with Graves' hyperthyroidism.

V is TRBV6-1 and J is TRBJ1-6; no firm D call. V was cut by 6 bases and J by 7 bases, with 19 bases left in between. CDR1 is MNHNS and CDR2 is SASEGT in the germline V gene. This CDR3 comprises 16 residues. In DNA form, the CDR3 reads TGTGCCAGCAGCGCAACCCCCGTATTTTCGAATTCACCCCTCCACTTT. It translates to CASSATPVFSNSPLHF.

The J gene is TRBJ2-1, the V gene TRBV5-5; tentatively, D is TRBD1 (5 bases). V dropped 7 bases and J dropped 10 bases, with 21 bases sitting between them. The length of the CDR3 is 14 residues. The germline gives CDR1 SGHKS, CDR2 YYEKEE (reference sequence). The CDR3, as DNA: TGTGCCAGCGGGATCGACACAGGACCACGAGAGCAGTTCTTC. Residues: CASGIDTGPREQFF.

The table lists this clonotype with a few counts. Here the CDR3 reads CASSPWGQFQETQYF. The CDR3 region has the DNA TGTGCCAGCAGTCCATGGGGACAGTTCCAAGAGACCCAGTACTTC. The rearrangement uses TRBV6-1 and TRBJ2-5; TRBD1 agrees at 7 bases. The V gene's germline CDR1 is MNHNS and CDR2 SASEGT. Trimming cost V 5 bases and J 1 base; bases outside gene matches: 7. The CDR3 is made up of 15 amino acids.

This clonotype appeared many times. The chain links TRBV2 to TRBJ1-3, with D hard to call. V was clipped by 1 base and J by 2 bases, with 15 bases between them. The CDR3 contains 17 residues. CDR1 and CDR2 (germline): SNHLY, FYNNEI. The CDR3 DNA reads TGTGCCAGCAGTGAAGATATTGGACTAAGGGCTGGAAACACCATATATTTT. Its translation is CASSEDIGLRAGNTIYF.

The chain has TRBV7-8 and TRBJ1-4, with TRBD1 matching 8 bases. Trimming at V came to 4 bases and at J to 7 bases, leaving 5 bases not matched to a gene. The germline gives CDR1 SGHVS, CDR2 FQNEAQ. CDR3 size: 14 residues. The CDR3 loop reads CASSSQGGGEKLFF. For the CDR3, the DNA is TGTGCCAGCAGCTCACAGGGGGGAGGTGAAAAACTGTTTTTT.

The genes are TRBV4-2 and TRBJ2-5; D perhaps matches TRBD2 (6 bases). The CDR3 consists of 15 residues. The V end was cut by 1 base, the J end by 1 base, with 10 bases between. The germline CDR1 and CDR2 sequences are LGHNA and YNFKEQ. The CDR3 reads CASSQAGDFQETQYF. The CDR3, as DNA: TGTGCCAGCAGCCAAGCCGGGGACTTCCAAGAGACCCAGTACTTC.

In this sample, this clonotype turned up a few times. The CDR3 protein is CSARDPSGYSGNTIYF. DNA for the CDR3: TGCAGTGCTAGAGATCCGAGCGGTTACTCTGGAAACACCATATATTTT. This chain links TRBV20-1 with TRBJ1-3, with unresolved D. The CDR3 covers 16 residues. Trimming took off 0 bases at V and 0 bases at J, with 12 bases between the two ends. CDR1 is DFQATT and CDR2 is SNEGSKA in the germline V gene (reference sequence).

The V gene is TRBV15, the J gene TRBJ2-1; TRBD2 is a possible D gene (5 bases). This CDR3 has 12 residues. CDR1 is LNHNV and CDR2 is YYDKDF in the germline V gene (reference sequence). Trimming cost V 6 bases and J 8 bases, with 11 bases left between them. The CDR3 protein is CATREDSDEQFF. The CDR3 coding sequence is TGTGCCACCAGGGAGGACTCTGATGAGCAGTTCTTC.

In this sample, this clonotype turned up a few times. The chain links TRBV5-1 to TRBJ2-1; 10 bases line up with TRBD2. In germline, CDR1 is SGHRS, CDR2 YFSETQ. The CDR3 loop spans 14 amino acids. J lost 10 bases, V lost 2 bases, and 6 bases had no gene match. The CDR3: CASSLAGGPTEQFF. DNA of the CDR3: TGCGCCAGCAGCTTAGCGGGGGGGCCGACAGAGCAGTTCTTC.

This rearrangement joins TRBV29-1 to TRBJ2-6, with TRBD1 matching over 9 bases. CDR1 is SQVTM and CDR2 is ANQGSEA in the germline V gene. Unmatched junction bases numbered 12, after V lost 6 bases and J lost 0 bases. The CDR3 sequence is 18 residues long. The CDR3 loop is CSVTDGTGIFSGANVLTF. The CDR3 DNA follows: TGCAGCGTCACGGACGGGACAGGGATTTTCTCTGGGGCCAACGTCCTGACTTTC. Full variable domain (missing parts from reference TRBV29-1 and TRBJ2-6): SAVISQKPSRDICQRGTSLTIQCQVDSQVTMMFWYRQQPGQSLTLIATANQGSEATYESGFVIDKFPISRPNLTFSTLTVSNMSPEDSSIYLCSVTDGTGIFSGANVLTFGAGSRLTVL.

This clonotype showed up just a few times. In DNA, the CDR3 is TGTGCCAGCAGCTTGTTGGACAGAGGGGGTTCCTACGAGCAGTACTTC. Translated, it gives CASSLLDRGGSYEQYF. The V call is TRBV5-4, the J call TRBJ2-7, with D possibly being TRBD1 (6 bases). The length of the CDR3 is 16 residues. Trimming removed 1 base from V and 1 base from J, with 15 bases in between. CDR1 and CDR2 (germline): SGHNT, YYREEE (reference sequence). Combining the CDR3 with reference TRBV5-4 and TRBJ2-7 gives the whole variable domain ETGVTQSPTHLIKTRGQQVTLRCSSQSGHNTVSWYQQALGQGPQFIFQYYREEENGRGNFPPRFSGLQFPNYSSELNVNALELDDSALYLCASSLLDRGGSYEQYFGPGTRLTVT.

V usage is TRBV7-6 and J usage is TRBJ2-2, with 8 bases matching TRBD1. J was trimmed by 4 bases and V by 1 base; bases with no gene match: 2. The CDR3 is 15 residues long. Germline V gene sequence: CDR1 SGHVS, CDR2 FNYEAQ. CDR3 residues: CASSLGTGTTGELFF. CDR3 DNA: TGTGCCAGCAGCTTAGGGACAGGGACCACCGGGGAGCTGTTTTTT.

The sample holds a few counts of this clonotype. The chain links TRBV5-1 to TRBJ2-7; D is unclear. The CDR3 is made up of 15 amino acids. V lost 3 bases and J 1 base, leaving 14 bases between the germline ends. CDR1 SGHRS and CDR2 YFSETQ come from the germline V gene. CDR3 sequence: CASSWDMAASYEQYF. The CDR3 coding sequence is TGCGCCAGCAGCTGGGATATGGCAGCGTCCTACGAGCAGTACTTC. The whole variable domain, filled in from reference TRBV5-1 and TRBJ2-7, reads KAGVTQTPRYLIKTRGQQVTLSCSPISGHRSVSWYQQTPGQGLQFLFEYFSETQRNKGNFPGRFSGRQFSNSRSEMNVSTLELGDSALYLCASSWDMAASYEQYFGPGTRLTVT.

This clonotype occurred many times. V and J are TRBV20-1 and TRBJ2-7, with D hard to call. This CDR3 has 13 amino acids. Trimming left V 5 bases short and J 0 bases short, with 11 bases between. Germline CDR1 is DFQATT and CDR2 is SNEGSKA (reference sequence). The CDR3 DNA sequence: TGCAGTGCTGTGGGCTGGCCCTCCTACGAGCAGTACTTC. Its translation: CSAVGWPSYEQYF.

In DNA form, the CDR3 reads TGTGCCAGTAGTATTACCTCTTGGGAGACCCAGTACTTC. Encoded protein: CASSITSWETQYF. V usage is TRBV19 and J usage is TRBJ2-5; D remains ambiguous. With 3 bases removed from V and 5 bases from J, the gap between germline ends came to 10 bases. Germline CDR1 and CDR2: LNHDA and SQIVND (reference sequence). The CDR3 runs to 13 residues. The variable domain in full, with the rest retrieved from reference TRBV19 and TRBJ2-5, is DGGITQSPKYLFRKEGQNVTLSCEQNLNHDAMYWYRQDPGQGLRLIYYSQIVNDFQKGDIAEGYSVSREKKESFPLTVTSAQKNPTAFYLCASSITSWETQYFGPGTRLLVL.

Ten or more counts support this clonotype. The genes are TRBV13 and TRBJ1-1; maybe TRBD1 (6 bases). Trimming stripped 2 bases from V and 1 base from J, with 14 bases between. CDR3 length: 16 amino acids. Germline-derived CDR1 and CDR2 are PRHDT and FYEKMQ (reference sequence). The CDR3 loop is CASSLRGLRENTEAFF. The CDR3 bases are TGTGCCAGCAGCTTACGGGGGCTTAGGGAGAACACTGAAGCTTTCTTT.

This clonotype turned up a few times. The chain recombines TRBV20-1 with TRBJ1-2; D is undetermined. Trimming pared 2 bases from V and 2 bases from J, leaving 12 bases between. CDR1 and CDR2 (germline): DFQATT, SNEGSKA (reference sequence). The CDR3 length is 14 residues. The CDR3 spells CSARPWRENYGYTF. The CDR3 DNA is TGCAGTGCTAGACCCTGGCGGGAGAACTATGGCTACACCTTC.

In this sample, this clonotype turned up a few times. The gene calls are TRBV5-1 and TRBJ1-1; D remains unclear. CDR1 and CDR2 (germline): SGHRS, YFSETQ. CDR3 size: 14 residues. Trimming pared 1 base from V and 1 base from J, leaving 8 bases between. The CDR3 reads CASSLLSRNTEAFF. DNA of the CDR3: TGCGCCAGCAGCTTGTTGTCCAGGAACACTGAAGCTTTCTTT.

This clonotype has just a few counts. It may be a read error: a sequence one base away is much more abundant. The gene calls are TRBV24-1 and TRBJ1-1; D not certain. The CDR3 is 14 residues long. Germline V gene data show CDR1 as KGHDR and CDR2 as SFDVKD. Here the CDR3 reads CATSDDDINTETFF. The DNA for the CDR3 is TGTGCCACCAGTGATGACGACATCAACACTGAAACTTTCTTT.

CDR3 sequence reads: CASSPLDPAMNTEAFF. The CDR3 nucleotides are TGTGCCAGCTCACCTTTGGATCCAGCCATGAACACTGAAGCTTTCTTT. The chain links TRBV18 to TRBJ1-1; no clear D gene. This CDR3 has 16 amino acids. Deletions cut 3 bases from V and 0 bases from J, with 14 bases between. Per germline, CDR1 KGHSH and CDR2 LQKENI.

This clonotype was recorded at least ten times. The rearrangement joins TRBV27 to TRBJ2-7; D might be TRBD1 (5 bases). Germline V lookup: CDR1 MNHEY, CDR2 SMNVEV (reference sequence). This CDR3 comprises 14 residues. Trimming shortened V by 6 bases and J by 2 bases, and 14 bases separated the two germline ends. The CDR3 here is CASSQTTGTYEQYF. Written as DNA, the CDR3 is TGTGCCAGCAGCCAGACCACAGGAACCTACGAGCAGTACTTC.

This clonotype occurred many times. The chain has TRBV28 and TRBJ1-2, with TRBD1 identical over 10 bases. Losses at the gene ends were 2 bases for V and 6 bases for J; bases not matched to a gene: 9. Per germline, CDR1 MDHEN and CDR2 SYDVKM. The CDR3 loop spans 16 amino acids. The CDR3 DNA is TGTGCCAGCAGTTTAAGTCCCGGGACAGGGGAGAATGGCTACACCTTC. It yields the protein CASSLSPGTGENGYTF.

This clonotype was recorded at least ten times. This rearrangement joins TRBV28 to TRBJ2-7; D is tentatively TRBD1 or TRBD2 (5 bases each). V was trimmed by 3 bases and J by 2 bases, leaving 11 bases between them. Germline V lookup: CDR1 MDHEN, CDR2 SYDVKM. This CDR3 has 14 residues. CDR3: CASSLSRGPYEQYF. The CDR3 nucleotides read TGTGCCAGCAGTTTGTCGAGGGGACCCTACGAGCAGTACTTC.

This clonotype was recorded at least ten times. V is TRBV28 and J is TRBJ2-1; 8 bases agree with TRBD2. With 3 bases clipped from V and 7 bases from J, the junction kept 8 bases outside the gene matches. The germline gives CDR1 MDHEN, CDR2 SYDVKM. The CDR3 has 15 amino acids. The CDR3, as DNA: TGTGCCAGCAGTTTTGGTCTGGCGGGGGGAAATGAGCAGTTCTTC. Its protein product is CASSFGLAGGNEQFF.

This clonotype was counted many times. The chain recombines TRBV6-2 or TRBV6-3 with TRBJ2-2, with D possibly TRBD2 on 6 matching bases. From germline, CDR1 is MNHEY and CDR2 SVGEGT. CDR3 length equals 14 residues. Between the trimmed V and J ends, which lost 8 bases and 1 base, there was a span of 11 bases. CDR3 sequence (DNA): TGTGCCAGCGCGGGACGTAAGAACACCGGGGAGCTGTTTTTT. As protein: CASAGRKNTGELFF.